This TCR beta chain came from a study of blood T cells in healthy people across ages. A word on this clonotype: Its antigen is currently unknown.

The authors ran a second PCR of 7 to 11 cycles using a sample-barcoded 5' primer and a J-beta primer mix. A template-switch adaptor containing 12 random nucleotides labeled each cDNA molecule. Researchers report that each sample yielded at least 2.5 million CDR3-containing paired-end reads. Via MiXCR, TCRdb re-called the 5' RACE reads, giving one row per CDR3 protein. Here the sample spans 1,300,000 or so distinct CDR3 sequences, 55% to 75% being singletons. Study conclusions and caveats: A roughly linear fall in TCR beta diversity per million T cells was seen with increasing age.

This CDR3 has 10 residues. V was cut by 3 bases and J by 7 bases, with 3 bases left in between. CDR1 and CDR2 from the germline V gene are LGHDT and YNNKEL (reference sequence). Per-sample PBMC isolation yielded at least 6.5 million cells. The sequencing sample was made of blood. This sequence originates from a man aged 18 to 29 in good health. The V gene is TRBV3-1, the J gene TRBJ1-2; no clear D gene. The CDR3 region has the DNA TGTGCCAGCAGCCAGGGTGGCTACACCTTC. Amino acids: CASSQGGYTF.